The 10 T cell receptor beta chains listed next were all sequenced from one sample in a study of tumor-infiltrating lymphocytes in primary liver carcinoma. Total RNA amounting to 450 to 550 ng was the source from which TCR beta cDNA was made with a constant-region primer. Library construction for TCR beta comprised three nested multiplex PCR rounds performed with slightly modified ARM-PCR. Each of the first two PCR rounds ran nine to ten cycles with TRBV1-TRBV30 forward and C-beta reverse primers. TCRdb itself ran the multiplex PCR reads through MiXCR, one entry per CDR3 protein. The sample has fewer than 200,000 distinct CDR3 sequences, approximately 80% seen once; the top ten hold roughly 18%. From 20-30 mg of unsorted bulk tissue, DNA and RNA were co-extracted together. What was sequenced was tumor tissue from primary liver carcinoma. These receptor sequences come from a man aged 40-49 years with primary liver carcinoma and hepatitis B virus infection.

On this clonotype: A read error may account for a junction end that differs from germline. The chain links TRBV4-3 to TRBJ2-7, with TRBD2 as a possible D gene (5 bases). The CDR3 spans 15 residues. Germline assignment: CDR1 LGHNA and CDR2 YSLEER. The CDR3: CAGSQDRVMGDEQYF. The CDR3, as DNA: TGCGCCGGCAGCCAAGATAGGGTGATGGGAGACGAGCAGTACTTC.

In regard to this clonotype: Germline is not matched at one junction end, which may reflect a read error. The rearrangement joins TRBV6-6 to TRBJ2-1; possibly TRBD2 for D (6 bases). Per the germline V gene, CDR1 is MNHNY and CDR2 is SVGAGI (reference sequence). This CDR3 has 15 amino acids. The CDR3 here is CASSHSKETGDEKLF. The DNA for the CDR3 is TGTGCCAGCAGTCACTCTAAAGAGACGGGAGATGAGAAGTTATTC.

Regarding this clonotype: Sequence at one end of the junction differs from germline and may be a read error. The CDR3 bases are TGTGCCAGCAGCTTGGAGGTAGCCCGGTCCACAGCTACGAAGTATTTT. This translates into CASSLEVARSTATKYF. V usage is TRBV5-6 and J usage is TRBJ2-3, with D unclear. The length of the CDR3 is 16 residues. From germline, CDR1 is SGHDT and CDR2 YYEEEE.

A remark on this clonotype: A read error may be the cause here, since a much bigger clone is one base away. The rearrangement uses TRBV5-1 and TRBJ2-2; D tentatively reads TRBD1 or TRBD2 (6 bases each). Germline values: CDR1 SGHRS, CDR2 YFSETQ. The CDR3 consists of 16 residues. The V gene lost 0 bases and the J gene lost 1 base, with 10 bases spanning the gap. This CDR3 reads CASSLAGAWNTGELFF. Written as DNA, the CDR3 is TGCGCCAGCAGCTTGGCGGGGGCGTGGAACACCGGGGAGCTGTTTTTT. Variable domain in full (rest from reference TRBV5-1 and TRBJ2-2): KAGVTQTPRYLIKTRGQQVTLSCSPISGHRSVSWYQQTPGQGLQFLFEYFSETQRNKGNFPGRFSGRQFSNSRSEMNVSTLELGDSALYLCASSLAGAWNTGELFFGEGSRLTVL.

This clonotype was observed once. Without the conserved terminal phenylalanine or tryptophan, this CDR3 likely stems from a read error. This chain joins TRBV5-4 and TRBJ1-2, with D perhaps matching TRBD1 (6 bases). CDR1 is SGHNT and CDR2 is YYREEE in the germline V gene (reference sequence). Between the trimmed V and J ends, which lost 4 bases and 1 base, there was a span of 11 bases. This CDR3 comprises 14 residues. The CDR3 sequence: CASSERTDNYGYTL. As DNA, the CDR3 is TGTGCCAGCAGCGAAAGGACAGATAACTATGGCTACACCCTC.

For this clonotype: Mismatch with germline at one junction end may stem from a read error. CDR3 sequence reads: CTSSSEVGVVNYGYTF. The CDR3 bases are TGTACCAGCAGTTCCGAGGTCGGGGTCGTCAACTATGGCTACACCTTC. The rearrangement joins TRBV6-5 to TRBJ1-2; D is unresolved. Germline loops: CDR1 MNHEY, CDR2 SVGAGI. This CDR3 is built from 16 residues.

Points on this clonotype: Compared with germline, one end of the junction differs, possibly owing to a read error. The chain couples TRBV11-1 to TRBJ2-4; TRBD2 matches at 7 bases. The CDR3 has 17 residues. CDR1 is SGHAT and CDR2 is FQDESV in the germline V gene (reference sequence). The CDR3 DNA follows: TGTGCCAGCAGCTTTCCCGGGACTATCGGGAGCAAAAACGTTCAGTATTTC. Amino acid sequence: CASSFPGTIGSKNVQYF.

A word on this clonotype: Without the conserved terminal phenylalanine or tryptophan, this CDR3 likely stems from a read error. The chain couples TRBV29-1 to TRBJ1-5; 8 bases are shared with TRBD1. The J call is doubtful: the DNA matches TRBJ2-3 better. Germline V lookup: CDR1 SQVTM, CDR2 ANQGSEA. CDR3 size: 12 residues. This chain's CDR3 is CSVGTGLQPQYS. Written as DNA, the CDR3 is TGCAGCGTTGGGACAGGGCTTCAGCCCCAGTATTCT.

Comments on this clonotype: The junction departs from germline at one end; a sequencing error may be responsible. The V call is TRBV28, the J call TRBJ2-1; 7 bases line up with TRBD1. The CDR3 extends over 15 amino acids. CDR1 is MDHEN, CDR2 SYDVKM, per germline. CDR3 coding DNA: TGTCCCAGCAACTTGGGACAGAGGGCGACCGATGAGCAGTTCTTC. Protein: CPSNLGQRATDEQFF.

Of note for this clonotype: The junction does not match germline at one end; this may be a read error. V and J are TRBV11-2 and TRBJ2-5; TRBD2 agrees at 7 bases. In germline, CDR1 is SGHAT, CDR2 FQNNGV. This CDR3 has 14 amino acids. CDR3 region: CARSFSGVQEIQYF. DNA of the CDR3: TGTGCCAGGAGCTTCAGCGGGGTACAAGAGATCCAGTACTTC.